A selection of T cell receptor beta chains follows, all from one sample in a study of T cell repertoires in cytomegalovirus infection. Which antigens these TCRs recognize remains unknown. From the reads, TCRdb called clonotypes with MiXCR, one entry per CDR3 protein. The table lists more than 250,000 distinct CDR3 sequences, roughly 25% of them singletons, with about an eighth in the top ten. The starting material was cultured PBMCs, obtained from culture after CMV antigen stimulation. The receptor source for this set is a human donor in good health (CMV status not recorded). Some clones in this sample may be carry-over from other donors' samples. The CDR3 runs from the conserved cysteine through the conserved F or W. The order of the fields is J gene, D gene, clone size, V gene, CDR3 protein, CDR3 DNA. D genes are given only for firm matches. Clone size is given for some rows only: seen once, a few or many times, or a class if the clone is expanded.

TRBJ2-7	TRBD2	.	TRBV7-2	CASSPQSGIITYEQYF	TGTGCCAGCAGCCCCCAAAGCGGGATCATCACCTACGAGCAGTACTTC
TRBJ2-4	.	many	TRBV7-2	CASSGTGVGAKNIQYF	TGTGCCAGCAGCGGCACGGGGGTAGGGGCCAAAAACATTCAGTACTTC
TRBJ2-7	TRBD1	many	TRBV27	CASSLSSDRGYEQYF	TGTGCCAGCAGTTTATCCTCGGACAGGGGTTACGAGCAGTACTTC
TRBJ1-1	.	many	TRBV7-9	CASSPWREVNTEAFF	TGTGCCAGCAGCCCTTGGCGAGAGGTGAACACTGAAGCTTTCTTT
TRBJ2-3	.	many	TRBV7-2	CASSRRDSDTQYF	TGTGCCAGCAGCCGCCGGGACTCAGATACGCAGTATTTT
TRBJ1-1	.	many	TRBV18	CASSPQEGEVLSTEAFF	TGTGCCAGCTCACCACAGGAGGGGGAGGTTTTGTCCACTGAAGCTTTCTTT
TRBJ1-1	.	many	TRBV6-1	CASSESQGVQAFF	TGTGCCAGCAGTGAGTCTCAGGGAGTACAAGCTTTCTTT
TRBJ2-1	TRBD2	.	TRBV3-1	CASSPRLALGYNEQFF	TGTGCCAGCAGCCCGAGACTAGCGTTAGGCTACAATGAGCAGTTCTTC
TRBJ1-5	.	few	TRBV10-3	CAISESKGTEQPQHF	TGTGCCATCAGTGAGTCGAAGGGTACGGAACAGCCCCAGCATTTT
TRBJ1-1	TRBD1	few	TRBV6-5	CASSSSGTVPIGDTEAFF	TGTGCCAGCAGTTCCTCAGGGACAGTCCCAATCGGGGACACTGAAGCTTTCTTT
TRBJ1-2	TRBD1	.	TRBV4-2	CASSQAGTGNGYTF	TGTGCCAGCAGCCAAGCCGGGACAGGGAATGGCTACACCTTC
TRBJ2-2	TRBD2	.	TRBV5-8	CARSLTRASGRNTGELFF	TGTGCCAGAAGCTTGACCCGGGCTAGCGGGAGGAACACCGGGGAGCTGTTTTTT
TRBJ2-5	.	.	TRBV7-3	CASSEGGYQETQYF	TGTGCCAGCAGCGAAGGCGGGTACCAAGAGACCCAGTACTTC
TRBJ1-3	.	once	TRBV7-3	CASSLNGGRSGNTIYF	TGTGCCAGCAGCTTAAATGGGGGACGCTCTGGAAACACCATATATTTT
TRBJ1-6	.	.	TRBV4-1	CASSQGLGSNNSPLHF	TGCGCCAGCAGCCAGGGACTTGGGTCTAATAATTCACCCCTCCACTTT
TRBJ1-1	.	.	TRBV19	CASSIGVDSTEAFF	TGTGCCAGTAGTATAGGTGTAGATAGCACTGAAGCTTTCTTT
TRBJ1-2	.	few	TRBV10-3	CAISERPFDGYTF	TGTGCCATCAGTGAACGGCCGTTCGATGGCTACACCTTC
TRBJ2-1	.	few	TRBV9	CASSGYGRYNEQFF	TGTGCCAGCAGCGGTTACGGGCGGTACAATGAGCAGTTCTTC
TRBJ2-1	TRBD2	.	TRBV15	CATSRGSSGSLDEQFF	TGTGCCACCAGCAGAGGATCCAGCGGGAGTCTCGATGAGCAGTTCTTC
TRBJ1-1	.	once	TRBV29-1	CSVVNGEAFF	TGCAGCGTTGTGAACGGTGAAGCTTTCTTT
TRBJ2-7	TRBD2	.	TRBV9	CASSLDRLAGAHEQYF	TGTGCCAGCAGCCTCGACCGACTAGCGGGAGCCCACGAGCAGTACTTC
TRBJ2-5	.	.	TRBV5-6	CASSHRVGETQYF	TGTGCCAGCAGCCACAGGGTAGGGGAGACCCAGTACTTC
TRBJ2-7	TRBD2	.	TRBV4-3	CASSQGSWTSVDEQYF	TGCGCCAGCAGCCAAGGTTCCTGGACTAGCGTCGACGAGCAGTACTTC
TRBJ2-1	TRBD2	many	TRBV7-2	CASSRGLAAYNEQFF	TGTGCCAGCAGCCGCGGACTAGCGGCTTACAATGAGCAGTTCTTC
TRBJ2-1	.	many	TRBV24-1	CATSDPAGFNYNEQFF	TGTGCCACCAGTGATCCGGCAGGGTTCAACTACAATGAGCAGTTCTTC
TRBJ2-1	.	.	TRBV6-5	CASSYGLSNEQFF	TGTGCCAGCAGTTACGGGCTGTCGAATGAGCAGTTCTTC
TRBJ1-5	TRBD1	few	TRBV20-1	CSAGTEQDQPQHF	TGCAGTGCTGGGACAGAGCAAGATCAGCCCCAGCATTTT
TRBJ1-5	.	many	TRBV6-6	CASSYSSNQPQHF	TGTGCCAGCAGTTACTCTTCCAATCAGCCCCAGCATTTT
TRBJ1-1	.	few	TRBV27	CASSFIGIGNTEAFF	TGTGCCAGCAGTTTTATCGGGATCGGGAACACTGAAGCTTTCTTT
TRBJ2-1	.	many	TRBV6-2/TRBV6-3	CASSQVGVWNEQFF	TGTGCCAGCAGCCAAGTGGGAGTCTGGAATGAGCAGTTCTTC
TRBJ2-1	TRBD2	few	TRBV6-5	CASSYSTGGIGEQFF	TGTGCCAGCAGTTACTCGACGGGGGGGATAGGTGAGCAGTTCTTC
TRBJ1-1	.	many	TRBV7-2	CASSWTSQGEAFF	TGTGCCAGCAGCTGGACCTCACAGGGCGAAGCTTTCTTT
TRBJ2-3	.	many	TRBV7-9	CASSFPGNMADTQYF	TGTGCCAGCAGCTTTCCCGGGAATATGGCAGATACGCAGTATTTT
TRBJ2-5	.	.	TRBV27	CASGNLQGRWETQYF	TGTGCCAGCGGAAACTTACAGGGAAGATGGGAGACCCAGTACTTC
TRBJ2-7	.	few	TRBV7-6	CASSLLGLGSVEQYF	TGTGCCAGCAGCTTATTAGGTCTGGGATCGGTCGAGCAGTACTTC
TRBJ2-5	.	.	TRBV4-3	CASSQGLVETQYF	TGCGCCAGCAGCCAAGGTCTTGTAGAGACCCAGTACTTC
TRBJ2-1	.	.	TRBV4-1	CASSQDLGGGSGNNEQFF	TGCGCCAGCAGCCAAGACCTGGGAGGGGGGAGTGGGAACAATGAGCAGTTCTTC
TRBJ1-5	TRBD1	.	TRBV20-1	CSARDPGQGNQPQHF	TGCAGTGCTAGAGATCCGGGACAGGGGAATCAGCCCCAGCATTTT
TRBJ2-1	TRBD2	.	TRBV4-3	CASSTRLAANEQFF	TGCGCCAGCAGCACACGACTAGCAGCGAATGAGCAGTTCTTC
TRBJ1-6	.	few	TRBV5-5	CASSLMAADPLHF	TGTGCCAGCAGCTTGATGGCGGCTGACCCCCTCCACTTT
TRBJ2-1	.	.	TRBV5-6	CASSFLRGGRVDYEQFF	TGTGCCAGCAGCTTTCTCCGGGGAGGTCGAGTAGACTATGAGCAGTTCTTC
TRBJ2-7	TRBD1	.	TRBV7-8	CASRRTGAGVYEQYF	TGTGCCAGCAGGCGGACAGGGGCAGGGGTCTACGAGCAGTACTTC
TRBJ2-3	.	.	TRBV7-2	CASQQADTQYF	TGTGCCAGCCAACAAGCAGATACGCAGTATTTT
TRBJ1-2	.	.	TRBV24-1	CATSGSYGYTF	TGTGCCACCAGTGGTAGCTATGGCTACACCTTC
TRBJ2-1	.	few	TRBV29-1	CSAGQSSYNEQFF	TGCAGTGCCGGACAGAGCTCCTACAATGAGCAGTTCTTC
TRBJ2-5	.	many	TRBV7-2	CASSRDQGETQYF	TGTGCCAGCAGCCGAGACCAGGGAGAGACCCAGTACTTC
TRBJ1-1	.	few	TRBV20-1	CSAAPTGLVTEAFF	TGCAGTGCTGCTCCTACAGGGCTGGTTACTGAAGCTTTCTTT
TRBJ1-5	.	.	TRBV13	CASSNGSWGGNQPQHF	TGTGCCAGCAGCAACGGGAGTTGGGGTGGCAATCAGCCCCAGCATTTT
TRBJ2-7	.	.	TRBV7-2	CASSSGPKYEQYF	TGTGCCAGCAGCTCGGGACCCAAATACGAGCAGTACTTC
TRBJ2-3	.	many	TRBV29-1	CSVSGATTQYF	TGCAGCGTATCGGGGGCCACTACGCAGTATTTT
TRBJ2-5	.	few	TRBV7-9	CASRPLQETQYF	TGTGCCAGCAGACCCCTCCAAGAGACCCAGTACTTC
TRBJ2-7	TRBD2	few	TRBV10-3	CAISEWTSGRTEQYF	TGTGCCATCAGTGAGTGGACTAGCGGGAGAACCGAGCAGTACTTC
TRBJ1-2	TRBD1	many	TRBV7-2	CASSPQGVANYGYTF	TGTGCCAGCAGCCCCCAGGGGGTCGCAAACTATGGCTACACCTTC
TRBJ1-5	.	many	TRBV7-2	CASSSVDSQQPQHF	TGTGCCAGCAGCTCTGTTGACAGTCAGCAGCCCCAGCATTTT
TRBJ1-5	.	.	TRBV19	CASSMAWGGQPQHF	TGTGCCAGTAGTATGGCTTGGGGAGGTCAGCCCCAGCATTTT
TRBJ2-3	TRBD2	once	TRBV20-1	CSAAPGRSQSGRAWGTDTQYF	TGCAGTGCGGCTCCGGGACGGAGCCAAAGCGGGAGGGCATGGGGCACAGATACGCAGTATTTT
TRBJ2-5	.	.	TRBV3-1	CASSQERPSQETQYF	TGTGCCAGCAGCCAAGAAAGGCCGTCCCAAGAGACCCAGTACTTC
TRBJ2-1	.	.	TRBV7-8	CASSLLGTPLVNEQFF	TGTGCCAGCAGCTTATTGGGCACACCCCTCGTCAATGAGCAGTTCTTC